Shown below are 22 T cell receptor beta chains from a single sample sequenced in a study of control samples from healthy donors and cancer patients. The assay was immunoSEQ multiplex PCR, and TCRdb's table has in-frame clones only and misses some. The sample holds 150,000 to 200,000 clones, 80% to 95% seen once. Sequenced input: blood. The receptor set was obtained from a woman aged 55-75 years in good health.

The CDR3 nucleotides read TGTGCCGCTCAAAAGCCGGGGACAGGGGTTTCCGAGCAGTACTTC. Amino acids: CAAQKPGTGVSEQYF. The V call is TRBV6-5, the J call TRBJ2-7, with 10 bases that match TRBD1. After removal of 11 bases from V and 6 bases from J, the junction contained 16 bases not matched to a gene. This CDR3 spans 15 amino acids. Germline V gene lookup returns CDR1 MNHEY and CDR2 SVGAGI.

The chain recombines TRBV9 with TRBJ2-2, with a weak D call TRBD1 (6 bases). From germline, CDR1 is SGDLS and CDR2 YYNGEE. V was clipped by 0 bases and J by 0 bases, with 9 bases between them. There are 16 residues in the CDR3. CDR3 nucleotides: TGTGCCAGCAGCGTAGCTAACAGGGCGAACACCGGGGAGCTGTTTTTT. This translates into CASSVANRANTGELFF. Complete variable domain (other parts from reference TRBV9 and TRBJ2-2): DSGVTQTPKHLITATGQRVTLRCSPRSGDLSVYWYQQSLDQGLQFLIQYYNGEERAKGNILERFSAQQFPDLHSELNLSSLELGDSALYFCASSVANRANTGELFFGEGSRLTVL.

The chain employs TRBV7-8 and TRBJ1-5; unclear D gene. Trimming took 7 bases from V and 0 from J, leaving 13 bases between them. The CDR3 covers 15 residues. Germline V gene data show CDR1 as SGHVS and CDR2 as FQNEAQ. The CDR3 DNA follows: TGTGCCAGCACCAACGGAGTGATTAGCAATCAGCCCCAGCATTTT. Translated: CASTNGVISNQPQHF.

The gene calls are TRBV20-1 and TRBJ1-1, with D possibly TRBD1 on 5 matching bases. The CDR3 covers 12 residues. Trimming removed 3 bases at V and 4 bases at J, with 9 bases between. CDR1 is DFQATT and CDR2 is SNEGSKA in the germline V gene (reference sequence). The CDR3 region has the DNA TGCAGTGCTAGTAGTGGGGGCACTGAAGCTTTCTTT. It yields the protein CSASSGGTEAFF.

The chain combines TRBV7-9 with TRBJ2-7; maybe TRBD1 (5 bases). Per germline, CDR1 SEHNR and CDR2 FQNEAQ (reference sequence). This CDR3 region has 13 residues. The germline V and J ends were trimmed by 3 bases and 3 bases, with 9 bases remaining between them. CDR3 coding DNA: TGTGCCAGCAGCTTTGGCAGGGACTACGAGCAGTACTTC. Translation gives CASSFGRDYEQYF.

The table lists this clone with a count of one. The CDR3 spells CAISDFQNSYEQYF. In DNA, the CDR3 is TGTGCCATCAGTGATTTTCAAAATTCCTACGAGCAGTACTTC. The chain couples TRBV10-3 to TRBJ2-7; D is ambiguous. Germline V gene data show CDR1 as ENHRY and CDR2 as SYGVKD. The CDR3 is 14 amino acids. With 3 bases removed from V and 1 base from J, the gap between germline ends came to 10 bases.

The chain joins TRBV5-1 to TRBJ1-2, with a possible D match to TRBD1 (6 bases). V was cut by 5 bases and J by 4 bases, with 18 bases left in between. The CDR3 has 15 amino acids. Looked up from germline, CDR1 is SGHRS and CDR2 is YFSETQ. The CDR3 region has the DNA TGCGCCAGCAGGTTGCTAGACGGGACACCCTATGGCTACACCTTC. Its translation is CASRLLDGTPYGYTF.

The CDR3 DNA reads TGCAGTGCTTGGATGAACACTGAAGCTTTCTTT. Residues: CSAWMNTEAFF. The V call is TRBV20-1, the J call TRBJ1-1, with unresolved D. The CDR3 extends over 11 amino acids. The V gene lost 5 bases and the J gene lost 0 bases, with 4 bases spanning the gap. The germline V gene encodes CDR1 DFQATT and CDR2 SNEGSKA (reference sequence).

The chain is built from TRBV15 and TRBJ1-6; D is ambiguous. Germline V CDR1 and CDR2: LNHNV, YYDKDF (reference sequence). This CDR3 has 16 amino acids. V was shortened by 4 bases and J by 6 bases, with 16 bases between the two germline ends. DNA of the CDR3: TGTGCCACCAGCACCGACTTCCCGGGAGGTAATTCACCCCTCCACTTT. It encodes CATSTDFPGGNSPLHF.

The CDR3 sequence is CASSTGKGGYTF. In DNA, the CDR3 is TGTGCCAGCAGTACAGGGAAAGGAGGCTACACCTTC. V gene TRBV12-3 or TRBV12-4 combines with J gene TRBJ1-2; maybe TRBD1 (6 bases). The CDR3 covers 12 residues. The V end lost 5 bases, the J end lost 8 bases, and 12 bases lay between the germline ends.

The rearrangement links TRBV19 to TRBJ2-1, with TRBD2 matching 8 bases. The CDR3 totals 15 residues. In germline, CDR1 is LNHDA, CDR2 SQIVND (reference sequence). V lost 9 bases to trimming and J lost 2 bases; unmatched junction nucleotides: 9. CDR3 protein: CASLETSGPYNEQFF. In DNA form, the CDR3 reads TGTGCCAGCCTAGAAACTAGCGGCCCCTACAATGAGCAGTTCTTC.

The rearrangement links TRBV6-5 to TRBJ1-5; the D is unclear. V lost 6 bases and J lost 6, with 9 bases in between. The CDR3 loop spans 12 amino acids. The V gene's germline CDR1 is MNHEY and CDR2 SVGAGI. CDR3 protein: CASRHGSQPQHF. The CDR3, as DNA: TGTGCCAGCAGACACGGCAGTCAGCCCCAGCATTTT.

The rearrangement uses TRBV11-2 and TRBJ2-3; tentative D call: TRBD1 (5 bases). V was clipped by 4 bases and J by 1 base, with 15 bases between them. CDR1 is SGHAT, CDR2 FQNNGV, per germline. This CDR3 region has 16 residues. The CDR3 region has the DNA TGTGCCAGCAGCTCCCAACCTGGGGCAGGCACAGATACGCAGTATTTT. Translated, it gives CASSSQPGAGTDTQYF.

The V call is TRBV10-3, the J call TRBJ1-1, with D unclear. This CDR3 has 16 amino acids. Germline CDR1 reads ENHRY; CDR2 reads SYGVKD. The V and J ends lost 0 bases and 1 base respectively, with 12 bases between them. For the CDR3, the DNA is TGTGCCATCAGTGAGTCTCCCGAGACGGGGAACACTGAAGCTTTCTTT. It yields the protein CAISESPETGNTEAFF.

CDR3: CASSTGWDREEQYF. Written as DNA, the CDR3 is TGTGCCAGTAGTACCGGCTGGGACAGGGAAGAGCAGTACTTC. The V call is TRBV19, the J call TRBJ2-7, with TRBD1 matching over 9 bases. The CDR3 sequence is 14 residues long. V shed 4 bases and J 7 bases; nucleotides not matched to a gene: 8. The germline V gene has CDR1 LNHDA and CDR2 SQIVND (reference sequence).

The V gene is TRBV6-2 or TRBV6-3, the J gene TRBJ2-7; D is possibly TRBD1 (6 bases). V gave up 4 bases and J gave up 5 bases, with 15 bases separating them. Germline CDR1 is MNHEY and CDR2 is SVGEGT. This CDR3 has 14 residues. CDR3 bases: TGTGCCAGCAGTTTTGAACAGGGTTATAACGAGCAGTACTTC. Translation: CASSFEQGYNEQYF.

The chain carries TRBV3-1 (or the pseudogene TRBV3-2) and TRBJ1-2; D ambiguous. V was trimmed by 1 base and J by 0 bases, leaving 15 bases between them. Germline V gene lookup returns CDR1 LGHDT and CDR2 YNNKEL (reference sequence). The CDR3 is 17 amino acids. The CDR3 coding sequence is TGTGCCAGCAGCCAAGGGGTAAAACTTCAAACTAACTATGGCTACACCTTC. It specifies CASSQGVKLQTNYGYTF.

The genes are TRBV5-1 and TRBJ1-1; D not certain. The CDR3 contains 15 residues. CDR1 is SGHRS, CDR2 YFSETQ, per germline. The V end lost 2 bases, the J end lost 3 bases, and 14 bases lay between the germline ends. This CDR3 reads CASSLVRGVDTEAFF. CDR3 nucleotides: TGCGCCAGCAGCTTAGTCCGCGGGGTAGACACTGAAGCTTTCTTT.

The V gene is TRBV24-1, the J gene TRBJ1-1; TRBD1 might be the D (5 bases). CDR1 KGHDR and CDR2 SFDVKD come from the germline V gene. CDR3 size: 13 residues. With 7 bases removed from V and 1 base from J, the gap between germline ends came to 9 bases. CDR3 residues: CATRGTGNTEAFF. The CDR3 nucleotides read TGTGCCACCAGGGGGACGGGGAACACTGAAGCTTTCTTT.

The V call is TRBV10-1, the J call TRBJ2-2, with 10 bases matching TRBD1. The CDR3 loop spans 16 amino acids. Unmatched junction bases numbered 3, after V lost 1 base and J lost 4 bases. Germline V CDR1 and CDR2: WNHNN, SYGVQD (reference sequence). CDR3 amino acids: CASSEYRTGGTGELFF. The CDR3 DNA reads TGCGCCAGCAGTGAGTACCGGACAGGGGGCACCGGGGAGCTGTTTTTT.

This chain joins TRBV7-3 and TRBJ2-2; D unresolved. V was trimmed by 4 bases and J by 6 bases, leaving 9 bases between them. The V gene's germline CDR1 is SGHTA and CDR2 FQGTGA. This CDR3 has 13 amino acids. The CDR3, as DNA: TGTGCCAGCAGCTCACCGGTCCCCGGGGAGCTGTTTTTT. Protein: CASSSPVPGELFF.

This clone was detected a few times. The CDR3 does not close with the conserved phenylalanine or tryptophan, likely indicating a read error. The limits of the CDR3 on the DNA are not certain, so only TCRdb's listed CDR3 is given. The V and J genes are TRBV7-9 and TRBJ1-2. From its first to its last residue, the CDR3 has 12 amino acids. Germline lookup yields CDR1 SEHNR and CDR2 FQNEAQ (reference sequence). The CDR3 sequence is CASSLEGTLVGL.